These 19 T cell receptor beta chains came from one sample sequenced in a study of cytomegalovirus exposure and HLA in healthy donors. Vbeta (60) and Jbeta (13) primers were used in the PCR. Profiling relied on immunoSEQ multiplex PCR, and the TCRdb table lists in-frame clones only, not all of them. The sample yields a few hundred thousand clones, about 87% seen once. Sequences were obtained from PBMCs. The receptors derive from a woman between 18 and 30 years old in good health and CMV-seronegative.

The rearrangement uses TRBV2 and TRBJ2-3; tentative D call: TRBD1 (7 bases). CDR1 and CDR2 (germline): SNHLY, FYNNEI. Between the trimmed V and J ends, which lost 10 bases and 3 bases, there was a span of 20 bases. This CDR3 has 15 residues. The CDR3 sequence: CAITERQGLTDTQYF. The DNA for the CDR3 is TGTGCCATCACCGAACGACAGGGACTTACAGATACGCAGTATTTT.

The rearrangement joins TRBV5-1 to TRBJ1-1, with D unresolved. CDR3 length equals 15 residues. Deletions cut 4 bases from V and 0 bases from J, with 13 bases between. Germline V gives CDR1 SGHRS, CDR2 YFSETQ. The CDR3 protein is CASSPGRTVNTEAFF. CDR3 sequence (DNA): TGCGCCAGCAGCCCCGGACGGACTGTGAACACTGAAGCTTTCTTT.

V and J are TRBV7-8 and TRBJ2-3; 9 positions agree with TRBD2. Germline V gene sequence: CDR1 SGHVS, CDR2 FQNEAQ. The CDR3 contains 19 residues. V was clipped by 0 bases and J by 2 bases; unmatched bases: 12. Here the CDR3 reads CASSLAVSGGLKFTDTQYF. CDR3 DNA: TGTGCCAGCAGCTTAGCAGTCAGCGGGGGGCTCAAATTCACAGATACGCAGTATTTT.

This clone was counted a single time. The rearrangement links TRBV4-1 to TRBJ2-2; possible D gene TRBD2, 6 bases. The V end lost 5 bases, the J end lost 0 bases, and 13 bases lay between the germline ends. This CDR3 has 16 residues. Germline assignment: CDR1 MGHRA and CDR2 YSYEKL. The CDR3 reads CASSFRDFTNTGELFF. In DNA form, the CDR3 reads TGCGCCAGCAGCTTCCGGGACTTTACGAACACCGGGGAGCTGTTTTTT.

This clone appeared once. The V call is TRBV6-5, the J call TRBJ1-2, with D possibly TRBD1 on 5 matching bases. Germline V gives CDR1 MNHEY, CDR2 SVGAGI. The V end lost 2 bases, the J end lost 8 bases, and 15 bases lay between the germline ends. The CDR3 is 14 residues long. CDR3 nucleotides: TGTGCCAGCAGTTACCGAGGGGCGGGGGAAGGCTACACCTTC. Protein sequence: CASSYRGAGEGYTF.

This CDR3 is CASSKMGGDRGTDTQYF. The CDR3 DNA follows: TGTGCCAGCAGCAAAATGGGGGGGGACAGGGGAACAGATACGCAGTATTTT. The rearrangement joins TRBV9 to TRBJ2-3; TRBD1 matches 10 bases. The J segment lost 3 bases and the V segment lost 4 bases, leaving 11 bases of the junction unmatched. Germline-derived CDR1 and CDR2 are SGDLS and YYNGEE. This CDR3 region has 17 residues.

The CDR3 bases are TGCGCCAGCAGCTTGGGGCCGGGGGTAGTGTCCTACGAGCAGTACTTC. Protein: CASSLGPGVVSYEQYF. The rearrangement uses TRBV5-1 and TRBJ2-7, with D perhaps matching TRBD2 (6 bases). There are 16 residues in the CDR3. Germline CDR1 and CDR2: SGHRS and YFSETQ. V gave up 0 bases and J gave up 1 base, with 14 bases separating them.

The CDR3 coding sequence is TGCGCCAGCAGCCCCACGACAGACGGGTTGGAGCAGTACTTC. This codes for CASSPTTDGLEQYF. The genes are TRBV5-1 and TRBJ2-7; the D gene is possibly TRBD1 (5 bases). The CDR3 length is 14 residues. The germline V gene has CDR1 SGHRS and CDR2 YFSETQ. V lost 4 bases to trimming and J lost 7 bases, with 18 bases between them.

This clone was picked up one time. The chain links TRBV7-9 to TRBJ2-1; the match to TRBD1 covers 7 bases. The CDR3 covers 13 residues. J lost 9 bases, V lost 7 bases, and 9 bases had no gene match. Germline V gene lookup returns CDR1 SEHNR and CDR2 FQNEAQ (reference sequence). In DNA, the CDR3 is TGTGCCAGCACCCAACAGGGGTCGGGTGAGCAGTTCTTC. As protein: CASTQQGSGEQFF. Full variable domain (rest looked up from reference TRBV7-9 and TRBJ2-1): DTGVSQNPRHKITKRGQNVTFRCDPISEHNRLYWYRQTLGQGPEFLTYFQNEAQLEKSRLLSDRFSAERPKGSFSTLEIQRTEQGDSAMYLCASTQQGSGEQFFGPGTRLTVL.

The chain has TRBV6-4 and TRBJ2-1, with D maybe TRBD2 (6 bases). With 5 bases removed from V and 6 bases from J, the gap between germline ends came to 14 bases. CDR3 length: 14 amino acids. Germline V gene lookup returns CDR1 MRHNA and CDR2 SNTAGT. The CDR3 loop is CASSRTTIGNEQFF. CDR3 sequence (DNA): TGTGCCAGCAGTCGGACTACTATTGGCAATGAGCAGTTCTTC.

Regarding this clone: Compared with germline, one end of the junction differs, possibly owing to a read error. The chain links TRBV7-9 to TRBJ1-2; TRBD1 agrees at 7 bases. Germline V gene sequence: CDR1 SEHNR, CDR2 FQNEAQ (reference sequence). The CDR3 spans 16 residues. The CDR3 here is CSSSPAGTAPNYGYTF. As DNA, the CDR3 is TGTTCCAGCAGCCCGGCCGGGACAGCCCCTAACTATGGCTACACCTTC.

This sequence joins TRBV28 and TRBJ1-4, with unresolved D. Per germline, CDR1 MDHEN and CDR2 SYDVKM. The germline V and J ends were trimmed by 3 bases and 7 bases, with 12 bases remaining between them. CDR3 length equals 14 residues. The DNA for the CDR3 is TGTGCCAGCAGTTTGACCCCACAGTTTGAAAAACTGTTTTTT. Encoded protein: CASSLTPQFEKLFF.

The rearrangement links TRBV13 to TRBJ1-3; weak D call: TRBD1 (5 bases). V shed 3 bases and J shed 3 bases, with 12 bases lying between them. The CDR3 length is 15 residues. Germline values: CDR1 PRHDT, CDR2 FYEKMQ (reference sequence). CDR3 sequence (DNA): TGTGCCAGCAGCTTGGAGGGGCGAGGTGGAAACACCATATATTTT. The encoded protein is CASSLEGRGGNTIYF.

The chain uses TRBV5-1 and TRBJ1-6, with 9 bases identical to TRBD1. The CDR3 is made up of 17 amino acids. With V trimmed by 6 bases and J by 2 bases, 9 bases remained unmatched. CDR1 and CDR2 (germline): SGHRS, YFSETQ. The CDR3 spells CASTVGQGQTYNSPLHF. The CDR3 nucleotides read TGCGCCAGCACCGTCGGACAGGGGCAAACCTATAATTCACCCCTCCACTTT.

J is TRBJ2-7 and V is TRBV27, with D possibly matching TRBD2 (6 bases). Germline V gene lookup returns CDR1 MNHEY and CDR2 SMNVEV (reference sequence). V lost 3 bases and J lost 5, with 17 bases in between. This CDR3 spans 15 amino acids. CDR3 protein: CASSLASRRGDEQYF. Written as DNA, the CDR3 is TGTGCCAGCAGTTTGGCCAGTCGGAGGGGAGACGAGCAGTACTTC.

The chain joins TRBV19 to TRBJ2-3; the match to TRBD1 covers 9 bases. This CDR3 spans 14 amino acids. Germline V lookup: CDR1 LNHDA, CDR2 SQIVND (reference sequence). V was clipped by 5 bases and J by 4 bases; unmatched bases: 4. CDR3 protein: CASSEQGASDTQYF. CDR3 nucleotides: TGTGCCAGTAGTGAACAGGGGGCGTCAGATACGCAGTATTTT.

The V and J genes are TRBV7-9 and TRBJ2-7; TRBD2 matches at 9 bases. This CDR3 has 15 amino acids. V was clipped by 2 bases and J by 3 bases; unmatched bases: 5. Germline V gene sequence: CDR1 SEHNR, CDR2 FQNEAQ (reference sequence). The CDR3 DNA reads TGTGCCAGCAGCTTATTCGGCGGGGGGGTCTACGAGCAGTACTTC. The encoded protein is CASSLFGGGVYEQYF.

This clone was counted a single time. The chain employs TRBV7-2 and TRBJ2-1; 11 nucleotides line up with TRBD2. CDR3 size: 15 residues. Unmatched junction bases numbered 16, after V lost 5 bases and J lost 16 bases. Germline CDR1 and CDR2: SGHTA and FQGNSA. CDR3 DNA: TGTGCCAGCAGCAAGACCCTTAGCGGGGGGGTACCTCCTTTCTTC. Its protein product is CASSKTLSGGVPPFF.

The chain carries TRBV6-4 and TRBJ2-3, with 9 bases identical to TRBD1. V gave up 6 bases and J gave up 3 bases; unmatched junction bases: 4. CDR1 MRHNA and CDR2 SNTAGT come from the germline V gene. This CDR3 is 14 amino acids long. CDR3 in amino acids: CASSRDRATDTQYF. The CDR3 DNA sequence: TGTGCCAGCAGCCGGGACAGGGCGACAGATACGCAGTATTTT.